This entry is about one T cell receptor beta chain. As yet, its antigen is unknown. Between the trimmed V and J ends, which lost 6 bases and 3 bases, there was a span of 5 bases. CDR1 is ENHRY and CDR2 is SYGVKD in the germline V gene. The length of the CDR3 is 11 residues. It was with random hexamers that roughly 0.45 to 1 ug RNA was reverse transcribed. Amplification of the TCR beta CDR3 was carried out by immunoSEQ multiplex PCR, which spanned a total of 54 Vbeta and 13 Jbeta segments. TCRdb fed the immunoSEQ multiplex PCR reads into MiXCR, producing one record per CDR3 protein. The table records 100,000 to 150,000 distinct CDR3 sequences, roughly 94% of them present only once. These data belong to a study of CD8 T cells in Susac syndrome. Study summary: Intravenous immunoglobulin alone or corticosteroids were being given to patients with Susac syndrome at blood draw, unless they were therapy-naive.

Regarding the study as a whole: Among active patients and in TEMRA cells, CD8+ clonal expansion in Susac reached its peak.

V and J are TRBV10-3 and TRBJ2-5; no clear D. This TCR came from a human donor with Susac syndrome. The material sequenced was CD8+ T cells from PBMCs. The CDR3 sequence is CAIRGEETQYF. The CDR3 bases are TGTGCCATCAGAGGTGAAGAGACCCAGTACTTC.